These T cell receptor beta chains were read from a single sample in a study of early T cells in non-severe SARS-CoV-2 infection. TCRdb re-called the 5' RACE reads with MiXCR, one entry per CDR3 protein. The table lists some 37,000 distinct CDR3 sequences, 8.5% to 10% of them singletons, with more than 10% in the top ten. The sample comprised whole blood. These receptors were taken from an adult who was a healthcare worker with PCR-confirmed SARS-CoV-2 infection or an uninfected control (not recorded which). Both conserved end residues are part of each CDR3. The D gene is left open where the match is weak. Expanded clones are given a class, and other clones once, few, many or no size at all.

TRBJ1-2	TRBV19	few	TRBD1	TGTGCCAGTAGTTGGGGGACAGGACTTCTCACCTTC	CASSWGTGLLTF
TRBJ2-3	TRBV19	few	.	TGTGCCAGTAGTATCGGGCCTCCCTCTCCCACAGATACGCAGTATTTT	CASSIGPPSPTDTQYF
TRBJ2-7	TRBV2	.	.	TGTGCCAGCAGTGAATTTTTGACTTCTTACGAGCAGTACTTC	CASSEFLTSYEQYF
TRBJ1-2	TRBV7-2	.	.	TGTGCCAGCTGGGGACGCTCCGGCTACACCTTC	CASWGRSGYTF
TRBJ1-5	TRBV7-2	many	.	TGTGCCAGCAGCTCAGATAGCAATCAGCCCCAGCATTTT	CASSSDSNQPQHF
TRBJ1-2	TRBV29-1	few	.	TGCAGCGTTGAGGGGGAACACCTAGGCTATGGCTACACCTTC	CSVEGEHLGYGYTF
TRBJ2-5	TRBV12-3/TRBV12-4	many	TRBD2	TGTGCCAGCAGATCGGGACTAGCGGGGTTCGGGGCCCAGTACTTC	CASRSGLAGFGAQYF
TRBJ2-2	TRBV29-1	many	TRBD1	TGCAGCGTCGACAGGGATAACACCGGGGAGCTGTTTTTT	CSVDRDNTGELFF
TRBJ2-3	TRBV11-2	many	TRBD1	TGTGCCAGCAGCCTCACGGGACAGGACACAGATACGCAGTATTTT	CASSLTGQDTDTQYF
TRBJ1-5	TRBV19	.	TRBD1	TGTGCCAGTAGTATTCGGGGACAGGGAAGTAACAATCAGCCCCAGCATTTT	CASSIRGQGSNNQPQHF
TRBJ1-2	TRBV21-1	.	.	TGTGCCAGCAGCGGAAGGCGGGGGGAGTGTGGCTACACCTTC	CASSGRRGECGYTF
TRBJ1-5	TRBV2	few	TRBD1	TGTGCCAGCAGCCGGGACAGAACTTATAGCAATCAGCCCCAGCATTTT	CASSRDRTYSNQPQHF